The 2 T cell receptor beta chains given below trace back to one sample, sequenced in a study of cytomegalovirus exposure and HLA in healthy donors. PCR employed 60 Vbeta and 13 Jbeta primers. Assay: immunoSEQ multiplex PCR; the TCRdb copy retains only in-frame clones and omits some. The table has over 150,000 clones, around 78% seen once. The specimen sequenced was PBMCs. The receptor set was obtained from a woman aged 50 to 60 in good health and CMV-seropositive.

The chain employs TRBV28 and TRBJ1-1; 11 bases map to TRBD1. The CDR3 covers 16 residues. CDR1 is MDHEN, CDR2 SYDVKM, per germline. After removal of 5 bases from V and 6 bases from J, the junction contained 11 bases not matched to a gene. CDR3 region: CASSITGTGGGAEAFF. The CDR3 coding sequence is TGTGCCAGCAGTATAACCGGGACAGGGGGAGGGGCTGAAGCTTTCTTT.

The rearrangement uses TRBV6-6 and TRBJ1-4; D gene unclear. CDR3 size: 13 residues. CDR1 is MNHNY and CDR2 is SVGAGI in the germline V gene (reference sequence). Trimming took 0 bases from V and 8 from J, leaving 7 bases between them. The CDR3 DNA reads as TGTGCCAGCAGTTACTCTATCGGGGAAAAACTGTTTTTT. It codes for CASSYSIGEKLFF.